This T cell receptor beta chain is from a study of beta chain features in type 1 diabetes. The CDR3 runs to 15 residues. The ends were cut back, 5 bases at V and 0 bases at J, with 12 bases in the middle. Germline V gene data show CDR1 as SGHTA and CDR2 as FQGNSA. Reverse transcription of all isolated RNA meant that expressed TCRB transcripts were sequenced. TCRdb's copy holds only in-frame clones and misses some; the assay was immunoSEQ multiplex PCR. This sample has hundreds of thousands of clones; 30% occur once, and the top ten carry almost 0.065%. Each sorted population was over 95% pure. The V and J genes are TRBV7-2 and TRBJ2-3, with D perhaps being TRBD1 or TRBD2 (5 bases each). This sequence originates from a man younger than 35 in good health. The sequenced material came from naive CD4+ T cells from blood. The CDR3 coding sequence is TGTGCCAGCAGCCCCCGGGGACGGAGCACAGATACGCAGTATTTT. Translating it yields CASSPRGRSTDTQYF. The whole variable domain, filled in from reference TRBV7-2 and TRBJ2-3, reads GAGVSQSPSNKVTEKGKDVELRCDPISGHTALYWYRQSLGQGLEFLIYFQGNSAPDKSGLPSDRFSAERTGGSVSTLTIQRTQQEDSAVYLCASSPRGRSTDTQYFGPGTRLTVL.